The 4 T cell receptor beta chains given below trace back to one sample, sequenced in a study of shared clonotypes between healthy human individuals. Some clones are missing from TCRdb's copy, which holds only in-frame ones; the method was immunoSEQ multiplex PCR. The sample has millions of clones, roughly 92% seen once. The specimen was naive CD4+ T cells sorted from blood. As for subset: CD45RA+ positively selected. The receptors stem from a man younger than 35 in good health.

The chain combines TRBV4-3 with TRBJ1-3, with D uncertain. CDR3 length: 16 residues. Germline-derived CDR1 and CDR2 are LGHNA and YSLEER. V lost 0 bases and J 0 bases, leaving 9 bases between the germline ends. The CDR3 coding sequence is TGCGCCAGCAGCCAAGATCTATTGTCCTCTGGAAACACCATATATTTT. As protein: CASSQDLLSSGNTIYF.

The chain links TRBV4-1 to TRBJ2-3; 16 bases align to TRBD2. Germline trimming cut 4 bases from V and 2 bases from J; bases unmatched to any gene: 6. CDR1 and CDR2 (germline): MGHRA, YSYEKL. The CDR3 is 18 amino acids. DNA of the CDR3: TGCGCCAGCAGCCTCGGGACTAGCGGGAGGGGGGTCACAGATACGCAGTATTTT. Protein sequence: CASSLGTSGRGVTDTQYF.

The chain combines TRBV18 with TRBJ2-1; a weak D match, TRBD2 (6 bases). V was pared by 3 bases and J by 5 bases, with 17 bases between. This CDR3 is 16 amino acids long. The germline CDR1 and CDR2 sequences are KGHSH and LQKENI. The CDR3 is CASSPGGLNKNNEQFF. The CDR3 region has the DNA TGTGCCAGCTCACCCGGAGGACTAAACAAAAACAATGAGCAGTTCTTC.

V and J are TRBV10-3 and TRBJ2-2; no reliable D call. CDR1 and CDR2 (germline): ENHRY, SYGVKD. The CDR3 runs 15 residues. V dropped 6 bases and J dropped 3 bases, with 14 bases sitting between them. CDR3 in DNA: TGTGCCATCAGCGAACCCGCCGGGCACACCGGGGAGCTGTTTTTT. Its protein is CAISEPAGHTGELFF.